The 20 T cell receptor beta chains below come from one sample, sequenced in a study of control samples from healthy donors and cancer patients (dated by TCRdb to the early 2020s). Library preparation was by the immunoSEQ multiplex PCR assay. This is the immuneACCESS table as TCRdb keeps it, with only in-frame sequences that have V and J called. A part of the clones is gone; compared with another copy, unresolved V genes explain less than half, and the rest is unexplained. The sample profile shows about 150,000 clones; roughly 92% of them were found once. The biggest ten clones account for about 0.73% of the sample. The sequenced sample consisted of blood. These receptors were obtained from a young woman in good health.

The chain joins TRBV24-1 to TRBJ2-3; D is perhaps TRBD1 (7 bases). Trimming left V 1 base short and J 4 bases short, with 17 bases between. Germline lookup yields CDR1 KGHDR and CDR2 SFDVKD. The CDR3 runs to 17 residues. DNA of the CDR3: TGTGCCACCAGTGATTTTGAACAGGGGAGGATAGCAGATACGCAGTATTTT. Its protein product is CATSDFEQGRIADTQYF.

The chain is built from TRBV30 and TRBJ2-3, with D possibly called TRBD1 or TRBD2 (6 bases each). Between the trimmed V and J ends, which lost 2 bases and 8 bases, there was a span of 23 bases. Germline CDR1 is GTSNPN and CDR2 is SVGIG (reference sequence). The CDR3 runs to 16 residues. CDR3 DNA sequence: TGTGCCTGGAGTCTGGGGGCGGGGAATGGGAAGGGTACGCAGTATTTT. Protein sequence: CAWSLGAGNGKGTQYF.

The J gene is TRBJ1-1, the V gene TRBV19, with 12 bases matching TRBD1. Germline CDR1 is LNHDA and CDR2 is SQIVND (reference sequence). V lost 3 bases to trimming and J lost 4 bases; unmatched junction nucleotides: 15. CDR3 length: 19 amino acids. Written as DNA, the CDR3 is TGTGCCAGTAGTATGCTGACGGGGACAGGGGGCGGGTTTGGCACTGAAGCTTTCTTT. Protein: CASSMLTGTGGGFGTEAFF.

The CDR3 DNA reads as TGTGCCAGCAGCCAGGAGCCCGGGACCCCTAATGAAAAACTGTTTTTT. The encoded protein is CASSQEPGTPNEKLFF. The chain links TRBV4-2 to TRBJ1-4, with a possible D match to TRBD1 (5 bases). Trimming removed 3 bases from V and 3 bases from J, with 14 bases in between. Per the germline V gene, CDR1 is LGHNA and CDR2 is YNFKEQ. The CDR3 sequence is 16 residues long.

V is TRBV28 and J is TRBJ2-2, with 8 positions matching TRBD1. V trimming: 3 bases; J trimming: 6 bases; junction bases outside the gene matches: 9. The germline gives CDR1 MDHEN, CDR2 SYDVKM. This CDR3 contains 16 residues. This CDR3 reads CASSLYDRGASGELFF. Here the CDR3 DNA reads TGTGCCAGCAGTTTGTATGACAGGGGCGCATCCGGGGAGCTGTTTTTT.

The chain employs TRBV18 and TRBJ2-7, with D possibly being TRBD2 (5 bases). Per germline, CDR1 KGHSH and CDR2 LQKENI. Trimming stripped 4 bases from V and 0 bases from J, with 10 bases between. CDR3 length: 14 amino acids. The CDR3: CASSRPGSSYEQYF. The CDR3 DNA is TGTGCCAGCTCACGGCCGGGGAGCTCCTACGAGCAGTACTTC.

This clone occurred a few times. The chain employs TRBV25-1 and TRBJ2-7, with 9 bases fitting TRBD2. The CDR3 consists of 15 residues. Germline V gene lookup returns CDR1 MGHDK and CDR2 SYGVNS. J gave up 1 base and V 3 bases, and 4 bases lay outside the gene matches. CDR3 residues: CASSEGAGGSYEQYF. CDR3 DNA: TGTGCCAGCAGTGAGGGAGCGGGAGGTTCCTACGAGCAGTACTTC.

Note on this clone: The DNA is omitted, as the CDR3 cannot be located on it reliably, and the CDR3 follows TCRdb's listing. This chain uses TRBV6-1 with TRBJ1-5; the table names TRBD1, a call not compared with the DNA. The CDR3 is 15 residues long, ends included. CDR1 MNHNS and CDR2 SASEGT come from the germline V gene. The CDR3 here is CASSDQVSLNQPQHF.

This clone was seen only a few times. V and J are TRBV6-5 and TRBJ2-7; 7 bases map to TRBD2. Germline V lookup: CDR1 MNHEY, CDR2 SVGAGI. The CDR3 loop spans 11 amino acids. V was pared by 5 bases and J by 6 bases, with 1 base of the junction left unmatched. As DNA, the CDR3 is TGTGCCAGCAGTCTAGCGGCCGAGCAGTACTTC. Its protein product is CASSLAAEQYF.

The rearrangement joins TRBV6-1 to TRBJ1-1; 9 nucleotides match TRBD1. J lost 8 bases, V lost 1 base, and 8 bases had no gene match. CDR1 MNHNS and CDR2 SASEGT come from the germline V gene. The CDR3 is 15 residues long. The CDR3 DNA sequence: TGTGCCAGCAGTGAAGGTGGGACAGGGCCCTGGGAAGCTTTCTTT. This translates into CASSEGGTGPWEAFF.

The V gene is TRBV5-1, the J gene TRBJ2-3; 8 bases map to TRBD2. V was clipped by 0 bases and J by 2 bases; unmatched bases: 5. Germline CDR1 and CDR2: SGHRS and YFSETQ. CDR3 size: 16 residues. This chain's CDR3 is CASSLGAGDLTDTQYF. The DNA of the CDR3 is TGCGCCAGCAGCTTGGGAGCGGGAGACCTCACAGATACGCAGTATTTT.

This rearrangement joins TRBV5-6 to TRBJ1-4; D possibly corresponds to TRBD1 (5 bases). Per the germline V gene, CDR1 is SGHDT and CDR2 is YYEEEE. V gave up 4 bases and J gave up 4 bases, with 14 bases separating them. CDR3 length equals 15 residues. The CDR3 DNA sequence: TGTGCCAGCAGCAGAGGGGACCTTTTTAATGAAAAACTGTTTTTT. Amino acid sequence: CASSRGDLFNEKLFF.

V and J are TRBV7-2 and TRBJ2-7, with 9 bases that match TRBD1. Germline lookup yields CDR1 SGHTA and CDR2 FQGNSA. V lost 4 bases and J lost 3; bases outside the gene matches: 19. The CDR3 contains 19 residues. CDR3 sequence reads: CASSSIQGATLRGFYEQYF. In DNA form, the CDR3 reads TGTGCCAGCAGCTCGATACAGGGGGCTACTCTTAGGGGGTTCTACGAGCAGTACTTC.

The rearrangement links TRBV28 to TRBJ1-2, with D perhaps matching TRBD1 (5 bases). This CDR3 is built from 15 residues. The germline V and J ends were trimmed by 5 bases and 0 bases, with 13 bases remaining between them. CDR1 and CDR2 (germline): MDHEN, SYDVKM. The CDR3 region is CASSGGTAANYGYTF. CDR3 nucleotides: TGTGCCAGCAGTGGAGGGACTGCAGCTAACTATGGCTACACCTTC.

CDR3 region: CSAFINEKLFF. CDR3 DNA: TGCAGTGCTTTTATTAATGAAAAACTGTTTTTT. The chain has TRBV20-1 and TRBJ1-4; D is ambiguous. The CDR3 length is 11 residues. Germline lookup yields CDR1 DFQATT and CDR2 SNEGSKA (reference sequence). V shed 5 bases and J shed 4 bases, with 5 bases lying between them.

The chain couples TRBV7-3 to TRBJ1-5, with TRBD1 identical over 7 bases. The ends lost 5 bases at V and 0 bases at J; junction bases unmatched: 16. Per the germline V gene, CDR1 is SGHTA and CDR2 is FQGTGA. The CDR3 extends over 19 amino acids. The CDR3 region is CASSRRTGFPDYSNQPQHF. The DNA of the CDR3 is TGTGCCAGCAGCCGTCGGACAGGTTTTCCTGATTATAGCAATCAGCCCCAGCATTTT.

The V call is TRBV19, the J call TRBJ1-1; 7 nucleotides line up with TRBD1. The germline CDR1 and CDR2 sequences are LNHDA and SQIVND (reference sequence). The V gene end was trimmed by 4 bases and the J gene end by 1 base; junction bases not matched to a gene: 6. There are 15 residues in the CDR3. CDR3 amino acids: CASSTTGWGNTEAFF. CDR3 nucleotide sequence: TGTGCCAGTAGTACGACAGGGTGGGGGAACACTGAAGCTTTCTTT.

The CDR3 nucleotides read TGTGCCAGCAGCTTATTTCCCCGCGGCCGTCTAGGGGCCTACGAGCAGTACTTC. Its protein product is CASSLFPRGRLGAYEQYF. V usage is TRBV7-2 and J usage is TRBJ2-7; TRBD1 is a possible D gene (5 bases). Trimming cost V 2 bases and J 2 bases, with 22 bases left between them. Germline-derived CDR1 and CDR2 are SGHTA and FQGNSA. The CDR3 spans 18 residues.

This clone was counted a single time. The rearrangement uses TRBV6-6 and TRBJ1-2; D gene uncertain. The CDR3 length is 12 residues. Between the trimmed V and J ends, which lost 7 bases and 8 bases, there was a span of 14 bases. Per germline, CDR1 MNHNY and CDR2 SVGAGI (reference sequence). In DNA, the CDR3 is TGTGCCAGCATCACCCAGGTCCACGGCTACACCTTC. It codes for CASITQVHGYTF.

V gene TRBV5-4 combines with J gene TRBJ1-2, with D unclear. The V and J ends lost 0 bases and 5 bases respectively, with 17 bases between them. CDR1 is SGHNT, CDR2 YYREEE, per germline (reference sequence). This CDR3 spans 16 amino acids. CDR3 in DNA: TGTGCCAGCAGCTTGGTGCCAGGACGAGGCGTTTATGGCTACACCTTC. Translating it yields CASSLVPGRGVYGYTF. Together with reference TRBV5-4 and TRBJ1-2, the CDR3 gives the full variable domain: ETGVTQSPTHLIKTRGQQVTLRCSSQSGHNTVSWYQQALGQGPQFIFQYYREEENGRGNFPPRFSGLQFPNYSSELNVNALELDDSALYLCASSLVPGRGVYGYTFGSGTRLTVV.